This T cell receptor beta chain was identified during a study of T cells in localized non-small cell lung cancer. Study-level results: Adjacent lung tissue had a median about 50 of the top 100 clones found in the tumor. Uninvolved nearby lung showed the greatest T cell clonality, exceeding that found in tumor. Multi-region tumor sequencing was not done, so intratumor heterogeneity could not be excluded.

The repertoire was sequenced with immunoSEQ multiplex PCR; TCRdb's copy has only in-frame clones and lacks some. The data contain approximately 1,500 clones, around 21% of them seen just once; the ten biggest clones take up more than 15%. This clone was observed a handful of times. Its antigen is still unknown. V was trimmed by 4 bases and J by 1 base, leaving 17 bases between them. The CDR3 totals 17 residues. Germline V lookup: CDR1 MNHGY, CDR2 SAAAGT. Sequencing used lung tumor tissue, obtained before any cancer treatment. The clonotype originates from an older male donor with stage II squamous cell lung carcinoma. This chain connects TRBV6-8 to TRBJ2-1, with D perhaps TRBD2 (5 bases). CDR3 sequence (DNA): TGTGCCAGCAGTTCGGACCCGGGGATTTGGTCCTACAATGAGCAGTTCTTC. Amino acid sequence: CASSSDPGIWSYNEQFF.